The T cell receptor beta chain described here comes from a study of T cell responses to AZD1222 COVID-19 vaccine. Germline lookup yields CDR1 LNHNV and CDR2 YYDKDF (reference sequence). The CDR3 sequence is 17 residues long. Deletions cut 3 bases from V and 2 bases from J, with 19 bases between. Notes on this clone: Antigen unknown.

Clones were read by immunoSEQ multiplex PCR, and TCRdb kept only the in-frame ones, dropping some. The table shows about 140,000 clones, with roughly 92% occurring only once. Overall study results and limits: The CD4 TCRs associated with vaccination extended across spike and predominated at 160-218 and 743-854. It should be noted that donors were predominantly white British and more often female, and clonal diversity was possibly underestimated. Reportedly, close to half of spike-specific TCRs are directed against unmutated variant regions. Two AZD1222 administrations were followed by greater Spike-specific TCR breadth and depth.

The clonotype originates from an adult who received the AZD1222 COVID-19 vaccine. The chain combines TRBV15 with TRBJ2-5; a possible D gene is TRBD2 (5 bases). The source material was peripheral blood, sampled 28 days after the second AZD1222 dose. DNA for the CDR3: TGTGCCACCAGCAGGCCCCAAGCGGTAAGGGCTCAAGAGACCCAGTACTTC. It codes for CATSRPQAVRAQETQYF.